This TCR beta chain was captured in a study of cytomegalovirus exposure and HLA in healthy donors. The PCR employed 60 Vbeta primers together with 13 Jbeta primers. Measured with immunoSEQ multiplex PCR; TCRdb has only the in-frame clones, and not every one. The table shows about 120,000 clones, with 60% to 85% occurring only once. V lost 5 bases to trimming and J lost 4 bases, with 10 bases between them. Germline CDR1 is SGHKS and CDR2 is YYEKEE (reference sequence). There are 13 residues in the CDR3. This clone appeared once. The chain employs TRBV5-5 and TRBJ1-5; unclear D gene. The clonotype originates from a female donor in good health and CMV-seronegative. Sequencing input: PBMCs. The DNA of the CDR3 is TGTGCCAGCAGAATTAGTCCAAATCAGCCCCAGCATTTT. Encoded protein: CASRISPNQPQHF.